Listed here are 26 T cell receptor beta chains from one sample, sequenced in a study of blood T cell repertoires in COVID-19. Libraries were prepared by immunoSEQ multiplex PCR; TCRdb keeps only in-frame clonotypes and omits some of them. The sample lists roughly 97,000 clones; around 87% were seen once. Sequenced input: peripheral blood. The receptors derive from a man aged 45-65 years with acute or convalescent COVID-19.

The J gene is TRBJ1-6, the V gene TRBV7-9; 7 nucleotides align to TRBD1. V gave up 1 base and J gave up 5 bases; unmatched junction bases: 5. The CDR3 is made up of 16 amino acids. Germline V gene lookup returns CDR1 SEHNR and CDR2 FQNEAQ (reference sequence). The CDR3 DNA follows: TGTGCCAGCAGCTTAGGGGCGGGGACAGATAATTCACCCCTCCACTTT. Residues: CASSLGAGTDNSPLHF.

This clone was seen a few times. The chain is built from TRBV10-2 and TRBJ1-6; D possibly corresponds to TRBD1 (5 bases). V was clipped by 6 bases and J by 2 bases, with 8 bases between them. The germline V gene encodes CDR1 WSHSY and CDR2 SAAADI. This CDR3 spans 14 amino acids. CDR3 bases: TGCGCCAGCAGAGGGGAACCCTATAATTCACCCCTCCACTTT. Its translation: CASRGEPYNSPLHF.

This chain uses TRBV12-5 with TRBJ2-1; 8 bases match TRBD2. Trimming cost V 1 base and J 2 bases; bases outside gene matches: 7. Per the germline V gene, CDR1 is LGHNT and CDR2 is FRNRAP. The CDR3 loop spans 17 amino acids. The CDR3 coding sequence is TGTGCTAGTGGTTTGGCTAGCGGGCCTCGAACCTACAATGAGCAGTTCTTC. It is translated as CASGLASGPRTYNEQFF.

The J gene is TRBJ2-1, the V gene TRBV11-3, with 8 bases aligning to TRBD2. This CDR3 spans 15 amino acids. V dropped 1 base and J dropped 9; count of bases not matched to a gene: 8. Germline V gene data show CDR1 as SGHNT and CDR2 as YENEEA. The CDR3 DNA sequence: TGTGCCAGCAGCTTAGTTCGCGGGAGGTCGAGTGAGCAGTTCTTC. Protein: CASSLVRGRSSEQFF.

This clone was detected only once. The V and J genes are TRBV10-3 and TRBJ2-5, with 8 bases fitting TRBD1. The ends lost 11 bases at V and 5 bases at J; junction bases unmatched: 16. Per the germline V gene, CDR1 is ENHRY and CDR2 is SYGVKD. There are 15 residues in the CDR3. This CDR3 is CAAHDPDRESETQYF. CDR3 bases: TGTGCCGCGCACGACCCGGACAGGGAATCGGAGACCCAGTACTTC.

The rearrangement uses TRBV5-1 and TRBJ2-3; D is perhaps TRBD1 (5 bases). The CDR3 extends over 14 amino acids. Germline loops: CDR1 SGHRS, CDR2 YFSETQ. V lost 5 bases to trimming and J lost 0 bases, with 10 bases between them. Written as DNA, the CDR3 is TGCGCCAGCAGAGGGGTAGGGAGCACAGATACGCAGTATTTT. Translation gives CASRGVGSTDTQYF.

The chain combines TRBV6-5 with TRBJ2-1, with TRBD2 matching 10 bases. The germline V gene has CDR1 MNHEY and CDR2 SVGAGI. This CDR3 has 13 amino acids. V lost 0 bases, J lost 10 bases, and 0 bases stayed unmatched. The CDR3 loop is CASSYSTSGEQFF. For the CDR3, the DNA is TGTGCCAGCAGTTACTCGACTAGCGGGGAGCAGTTCTTC.

V and J are TRBV27 and TRBJ2-3, with 10 bases matching TRBD2. Germline CDR1 reads MNHEY; CDR2 reads SMNVEV (reference sequence). The CDR3 covers 16 residues. The V and J ends lost 8 bases and 5 bases, in that order; junction bases with no gene match: 13. DNA of the CDR3: TGTGCCAGCGGGGAAAGCGGGAGGGCAGCAGTAGATACGCAGTATTTT. Amino acids: CASGESGRAAVDTQYF.

The rearrangement joins TRBV27 to TRBJ2-2, with 12 bases lining up with TRBD2. The junction had 0 bases not matched to a gene; V was cut back by 0 bases and J by 1 base. The CDR3 has 17 amino acids. CDR1 and CDR2 (germline): MNHEY, SMNVEV (reference sequence). In nucleotides, the CDR3 is TGTGCCAGCAGTTTATCGACTAGCGGGAGGAACACCGGGGAGCTGTTTTTT. It specifies CASSLSTSGRNTGELFF.

V and J are TRBV14 and TRBJ2-7, with D maybe TRBD2 (5 bases). Germline V CDR1 and CDR2: SGHDN, FVKESK. Between the trimmed V and J ends, which lost 0 bases and 5 bases, there was a span of 17 bases. This CDR3 comprises 16 residues. CDR3 protein: CASSQDRWGVINEQYF. The CDR3 nucleotides read TGTGCCAGCAGCCAAGATCGGTGGGGAGTAATCAACGAGCAGTACTTC.

This clone has more than one count but fewer than ten. V and J are TRBV10-3 and TRBJ1-1; D not certain. The germline CDR1 and CDR2 sequences are ENHRY and SYGVKD. Deletions cut 0 bases from V and 3 bases from J, with 8 bases between. This CDR3 has 14 residues. The CDR3 nucleotides are TGTGCCATCAGTGAGTCAGGCGGCCACACTGAAGCTTTCTTT. This encodes CAISESGGHTEAFF.

The chain carries TRBV5-1 and TRBJ2-2; the match to TRBD2 covers 7 bases. The CDR3 covers 15 residues. Trimming took 5 bases from V and 0 from J; bases not matched to a gene: 4. CDR1 is SGHRS, CDR2 YFSETQ, per germline. The CDR3 loop reads CASRWGGPNTGELFF. CDR3 nucleotide sequence: TGCGCCAGCAGGTGGGGGGGTCCGAACACCGGGGAGCTGTTTTTT.

The gene calls are TRBV5-1 and TRBJ2-1, with D maybe TRBD1 (6 bases). Trimming pared 4 bases from V and 2 bases from J, leaving 13 bases between. Germline CDR1 is SGHRS and CDR2 is YFSETQ. The CDR3 extends over 15 amino acids. Written as DNA, the CDR3 is TGCGCCAGCAGCAGGGGGACGGACCCCTACAATGAGCAGTTCTTC. As protein: CASSRGTDPYNEQFF.

The chain joins TRBV13 to TRBJ2-2; TRBD2 matches at 9 bases. CDR3 size: 15 residues. The V gene end was trimmed by 5 bases and the J gene end by 5 bases; junction bases not matched to a gene: 6. From germline, CDR1 is PRHDT and CDR2 FYEKMQ (reference sequence). The CDR3 loop is CASSLLAGNTGELFF. In nucleotides, the CDR3 is TGTGCCAGCAGCCTCCTAGCGGGAAATACCGGGGAGCTGTTTTTT.

CDR3 nucleotide sequence: TGTGCCAGCAGCCAAGGGACAAGCGGAAACACCATATATTTT. This sequence encodes CASSQGTSGNTIYF. The chain carries TRBV3-1 (or the pseudogene TRBV3-2) and TRBJ1-3, with D tentatively TRBD1 (5 bases). Germline loops: CDR1 LGHDT, CDR2 YNNKEL (reference sequence). The V gene lost 1 base and the J gene lost 4 bases, with 8 bases spanning the gap. The CDR3 runs 14 residues.

J is TRBJ1-4 and V is TRBV11-2; possible D gene TRBD1, 6 bases. The germline V gene has CDR1 SGHAT and CDR2 FQNNGV. Trimming removed 8 bases from V and 8 bases from J, with 18 bases in between. The CDR3 consists of 14 residues. CDR3 sequence reads: CASGDGTLEEKLFF. CDR3 nucleotides: TGTGCCAGCGGGGACGGGACACTGGAGGAAAAACTGTTTTTT. Full variable domain (rest looked up from reference TRBV11-2 and TRBJ1-4): EAGVAQSPRYKIIEKRQSVAFWCNPISGHATLYWYQQILGQGPKLLIQFQNNGVVDDSQLPKDRFSAERLKGVDSTLKIQPAKLEDSAVYLCASGDGTLEEKLFFGSGTQLSVL.

The CDR3 here is CASSDSDEQFF. As DNA, the CDR3 is TGCGCCAGCAGTGATAGCGATGAGCAGTTCTTC. The chain recombines TRBV10-2 with TRBJ2-1, with D tentatively TRBD2 (5 bases). This CDR3 has 11 residues. Trimming took off 3 bases at V and 8 bases at J, with 5 bases between the two ends. The germline V gene has CDR1 WSHSY and CDR2 SAAADI.

This clone was seen only a few times. V is TRBV4-1 and J is TRBJ2-1, with 9 positions matching TRBD2. V dropped 4 bases and J dropped 6; count of bases not matched to a gene: 13. The CDR3 has 17 amino acids. Per the germline V gene, CDR1 is MGHRA and CDR2 is YSYEKL. CDR3 protein: CASSPETSGFLFNEQFF. The CDR3, as DNA: TGCGCCAGCAGCCCCGAGACTAGCGGATTTCTCTTCAATGAGCAGTTCTTC.

This chain joins TRBV19 and TRBJ2-1; 10 nucleotides line up with TRBD2. CDR1 is LNHDA, CDR2 SQIVND, per germline (reference sequence). The CDR3 loop spans 15 amino acids. The J segment lost 10 bases and the V segment lost 3 bases, leaving 9 bases of the junction unmatched. The CDR3 DNA reads as TGTGCCAGTAGTATGACACTAGCGGGATCAGGCGAGCAGTTCTTC. Protein sequence: CASSMTLAGSGEQFF.

This chain joins TRBV5-4 and TRBJ2-6, with unresolved D. V was cut by 4 bases and J by 3 bases, with 11 bases left in between. This CDR3 is 15 amino acids long. The germline gives CDR1 SGHNT, CDR2 YYREEE (reference sequence). The CDR3 is CASSPDTIGANVLTF. CDR3 coding DNA: TGTGCCAGCAGCCCCGACACGATTGGGGCCAACGTCCTGACTTTC.

The chain couples TRBV5-1 to TRBJ2-7; 8 bases agree with TRBD2. Germline CDR1 and CDR2: SGHRS and YFSETQ. V gave up 3 bases and J gave up 2 bases; unmatched junction bases: 10. The CDR3 contains 16 residues. CDR3 sequence (DNA): TGCGCCAGCAGCTCCTTTAAGCGGGAGCGTCCCTACGAGCAGTACTTC. Protein sequence: CASSSFKRERPYEQYF.

The chain combines TRBV29-1 with TRBJ1-1; 9 bases fit TRBD1. V dropped 7 bases and J dropped 5; count of bases not matched to a gene: 5. The CDR3 length is 12 residues. In germline, CDR1 is SQVTM, CDR2 ANQGSEA. CDR3 nucleotide sequence: TGCAGCGGTCTACAGGGGGCGACTGAAGCTTTCTTT. The encoded protein is CSGLQGATEAFF.

V is TRBV7-8 and J is TRBJ2-3, with D tentatively TRBD1 (6 bases). The CDR3 covers 13 residues. Per germline, CDR1 SGHVS and CDR2 FQNEAQ. Trimming left V 6 bases short and J 5 bases short, with 12 bases between. The CDR3 nucleotides are TGTGCCAGCAGTTTTCAAGGGGGAGATACGCAGTATTTT. It specifies CASSFQGGDTQYF.

V is TRBV28 and J is TRBJ2-3; 8 nucleotides align to TRBD2. This CDR3 is 15 amino acids long. Germline CDR1 MDHEN, CDR2 SYDVKM. Trimming at V came to 1 base and at J to 3 bases, leaving 3 bases not matched to a gene. DNA of the CDR3: TGTGCCAGCAGTTTATCTCCGGGAGGGACAGATACGCAGTATTTT. Translated, it gives CASSLSPGGTDTQYF.

The rearrangement joins TRBV5-8 to TRBJ2-6; D call uncertain. The V gene's germline CDR1 is SGHTS and CDR2 YDEGEE. This CDR3 is built from 16 residues. V lost 3 bases and J lost 3, with 13 bases in between. In DNA form, the CDR3 reads TGTGCCAGCAGCTGGTCCGCAGGCTTTGGGGCCAACGTCCTGACTTTC. This codes for CASSWSAGFGANVLTF.

The CDR3 loop is CATSRGTSGNNEQFF. In nucleotides, the CDR3 is TGTGCCACCAGCAGAGGTACTAGCGGGAACAATGAGCAGTTCTTC. V is TRBV15 and J is TRBJ2-1, with 10 bases fitting TRBD2. CDR1 and CDR2 (germline): LNHNV, YYDKDF (reference sequence). The V gene end was trimmed by 1 base and the J gene end by 5 bases; junction bases not matched to a gene: 2. This CDR3 is 15 amino acids long.